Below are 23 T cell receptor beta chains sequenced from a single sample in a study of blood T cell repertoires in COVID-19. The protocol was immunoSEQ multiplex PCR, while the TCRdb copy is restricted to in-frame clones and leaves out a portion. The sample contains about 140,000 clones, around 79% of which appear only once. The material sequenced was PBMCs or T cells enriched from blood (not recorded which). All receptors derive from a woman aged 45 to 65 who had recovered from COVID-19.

The CDR3 region is CASSLPLRTGTPYGYTF. In nucleotides, the CDR3 is TGTGCCAGCAGTTTACCCCTCCGGACAGGAACCCCCTATGGCTACACCTTC. The rearrangement links TRBV28 to TRBJ1-2; 7 bases align to TRBD1. This CDR3 region has 17 residues. The germline gives CDR1 MDHEN, CDR2 SYDVKM. V dropped 2 bases and J dropped 4; count of bases not matched to a gene: 13.

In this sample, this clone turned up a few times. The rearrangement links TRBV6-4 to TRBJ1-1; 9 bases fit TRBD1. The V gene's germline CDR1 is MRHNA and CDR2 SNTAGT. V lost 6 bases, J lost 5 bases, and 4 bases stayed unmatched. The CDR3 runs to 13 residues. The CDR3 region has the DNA TGTGCCAGCAGACCGGGACAGGGTACTGAAGCTTTCTTT. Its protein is CASRPGQGTEAFF.

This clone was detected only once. The CDR3 is CASNSYNYGYTF. The CDR3 nucleotides are TGTGCCAGCAACAGCTATAACTATGGCTACACCTTC. The chain joins TRBV28 to TRBJ1-2; the D is unclear. Germline V lookup: CDR1 MDHEN, CDR2 SYDVKM. V was pared by 7 bases and J by 1 base, with 7 bases between. This CDR3 region has 12 residues.

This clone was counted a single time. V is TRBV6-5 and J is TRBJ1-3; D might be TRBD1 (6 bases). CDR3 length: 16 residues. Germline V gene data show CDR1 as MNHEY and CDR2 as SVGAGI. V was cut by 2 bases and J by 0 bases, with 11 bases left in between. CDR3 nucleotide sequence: TGTGCCAGCAGTTACGGGGGCTCCAGCTCTGGAAACACCATATATTTT. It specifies CASSYGGSSSGNTIYF.

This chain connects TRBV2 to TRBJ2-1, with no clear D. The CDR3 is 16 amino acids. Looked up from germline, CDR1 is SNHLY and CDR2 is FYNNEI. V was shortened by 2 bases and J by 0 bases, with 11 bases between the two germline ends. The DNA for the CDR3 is TGTGCCAGCAGTGAACTTACCTCTAGCTCCTACAATGAGCAGTTCTTC. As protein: CASSELTSSSYNEQFF.

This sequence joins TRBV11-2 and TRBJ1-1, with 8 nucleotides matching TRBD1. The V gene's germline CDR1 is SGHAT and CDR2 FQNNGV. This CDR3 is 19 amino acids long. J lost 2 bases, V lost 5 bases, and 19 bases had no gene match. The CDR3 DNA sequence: TGTGCCAGCAGCCCATCCTCAGTGGGCAGGGGGCTTATCAACACTGAAGCTTTCTTT. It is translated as CASSPSSVGRGLINTEAFF. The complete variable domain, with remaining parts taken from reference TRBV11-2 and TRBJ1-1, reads EAGVAQSPRYKIIEKRQSVAFWCNPISGHATLYWYQQILGQGPKLLIQFQNNGVVDDSQLPKDRFSAERLKGVDSTLKIQPAKLEDSAVYLCASSPSSVGRGLINTEAFFGQGTRLTVV.

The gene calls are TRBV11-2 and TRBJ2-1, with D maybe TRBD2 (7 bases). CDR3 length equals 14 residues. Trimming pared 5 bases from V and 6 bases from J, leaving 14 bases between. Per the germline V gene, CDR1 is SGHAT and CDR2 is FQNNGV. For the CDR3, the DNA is TGTGCCAGCAGCCACTGGGGGGGCCTCAATGAGCAGTTCTTC. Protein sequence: CASSHWGGLNEQFF.

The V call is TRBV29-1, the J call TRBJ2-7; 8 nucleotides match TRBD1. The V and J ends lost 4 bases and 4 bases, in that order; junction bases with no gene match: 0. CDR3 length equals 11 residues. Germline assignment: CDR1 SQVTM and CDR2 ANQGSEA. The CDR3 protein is CSVGTGYEQYF. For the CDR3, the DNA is TGCAGCGTTGGGACAGGGTACGAGCAGTACTTC.

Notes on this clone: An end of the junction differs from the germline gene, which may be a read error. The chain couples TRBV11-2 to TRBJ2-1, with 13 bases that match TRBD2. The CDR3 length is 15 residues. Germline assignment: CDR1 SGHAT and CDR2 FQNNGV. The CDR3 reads CASSLGTSGANEQFF. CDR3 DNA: TGTGCCAGCAGTTTAGGGACTAGCGGGGCCAATGAGCAGTTCTTC.

The CDR3 region is CATSLGRGTEAFF. The CDR3 region has the DNA TGTGCCACCAGTCTGGGGAGGGGAACTGAAGCTTTCTTT. The chain is built from TRBV24-1 and TRBJ1-1; a possible D gene is TRBD1 (5 bases). Germline lookup yields CDR1 KGHDR and CDR2 SFDVKD. V dropped 6 bases and J dropped 5 bases, with 12 bases sitting between them. This CDR3 contains 13 residues.

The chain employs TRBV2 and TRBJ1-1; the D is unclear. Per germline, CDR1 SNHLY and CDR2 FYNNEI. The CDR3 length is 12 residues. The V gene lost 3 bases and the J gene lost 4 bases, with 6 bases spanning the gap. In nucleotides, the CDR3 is TGTGCCAGCAGTGAGGCCAGCACTGAAGCTTTCTTT. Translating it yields CASSEASTEAFF.

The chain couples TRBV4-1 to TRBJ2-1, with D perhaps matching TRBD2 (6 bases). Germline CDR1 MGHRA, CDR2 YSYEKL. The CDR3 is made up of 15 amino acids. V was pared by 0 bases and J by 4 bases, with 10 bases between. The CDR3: CASSQDSGGYNEQFF. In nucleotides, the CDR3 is TGCGCCAGCAGCCAAGATAGCGGCGGGTACAATGAGCAGTTCTTC.

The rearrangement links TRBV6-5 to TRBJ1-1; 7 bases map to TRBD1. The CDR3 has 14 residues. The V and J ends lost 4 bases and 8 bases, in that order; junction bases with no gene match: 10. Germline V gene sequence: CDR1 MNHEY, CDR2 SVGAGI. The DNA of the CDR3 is TGTGCCAGCAGTTTAAGTACAGGGGCGCTAGAAGCTTTCTTT. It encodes CASSLSTGALEAFF.

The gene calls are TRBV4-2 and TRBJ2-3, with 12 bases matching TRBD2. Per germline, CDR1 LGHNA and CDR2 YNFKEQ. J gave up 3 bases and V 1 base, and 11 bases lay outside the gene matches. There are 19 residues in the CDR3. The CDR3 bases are TGTGCCAGCAGCCAAGGGAGAGCTAGCGGGGGGGCCGCGACAGATACGCAGTATTTT. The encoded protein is CASSQGRASGGAATDTQYF.

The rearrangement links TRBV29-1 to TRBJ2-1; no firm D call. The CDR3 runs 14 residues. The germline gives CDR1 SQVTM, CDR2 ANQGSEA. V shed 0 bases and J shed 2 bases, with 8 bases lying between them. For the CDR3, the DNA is TGCAGCGTTGAAGATTCAGTAACCTACAATGAGCAGTTCTTC. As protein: CSVEDSVTYNEQFF.

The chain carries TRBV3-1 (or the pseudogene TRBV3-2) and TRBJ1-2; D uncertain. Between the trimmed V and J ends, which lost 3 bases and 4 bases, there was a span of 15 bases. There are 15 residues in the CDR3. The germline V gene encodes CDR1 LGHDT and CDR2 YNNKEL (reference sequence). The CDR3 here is CASSHSGRDSYGYTF. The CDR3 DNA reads TGTGCCAGCAGCCATAGTGGGCGCGATAGCTATGGCTACACCTTC.

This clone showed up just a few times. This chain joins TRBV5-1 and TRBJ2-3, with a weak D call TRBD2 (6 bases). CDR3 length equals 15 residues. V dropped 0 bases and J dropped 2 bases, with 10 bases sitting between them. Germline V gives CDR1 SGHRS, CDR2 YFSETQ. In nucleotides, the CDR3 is TGCGCCAGCAGCTTGGAGGACTATTTCACAGATACGCAGTATTTT. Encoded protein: CASSLEDYFTDTQYF.

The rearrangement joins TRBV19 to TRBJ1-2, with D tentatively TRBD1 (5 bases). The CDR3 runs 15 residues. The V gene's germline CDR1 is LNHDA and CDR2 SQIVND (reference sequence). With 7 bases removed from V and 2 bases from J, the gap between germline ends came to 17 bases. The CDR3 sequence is CASTRPGASNYGYTF. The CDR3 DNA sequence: TGTGCCAGTACCCGACCTGGGGCCTCCAACTATGGCTACACCTTC. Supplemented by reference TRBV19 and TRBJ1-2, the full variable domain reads DGGITQSPKYLFRKEGQNVTLSCEQNLNHDAMYWYRQDPGQGLRLIYYSQIVNDFQKGDIAEGYSVSREKKESFPLTVTSAQKNPTAFYLCASTRPGASNYGYTFGSGTRLTVV.

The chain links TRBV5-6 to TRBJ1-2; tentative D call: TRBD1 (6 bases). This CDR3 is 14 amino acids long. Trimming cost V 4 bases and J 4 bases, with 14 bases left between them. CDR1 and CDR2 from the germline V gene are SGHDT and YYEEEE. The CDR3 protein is CASSREGQPYGYTF. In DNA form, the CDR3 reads TGTGCCAGCAGCAGGGAAGGACAGCCCTATGGCTACACCTTC. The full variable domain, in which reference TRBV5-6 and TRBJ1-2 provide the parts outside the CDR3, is DAGVTQSPTHLIKTRGQQVTLRCSPKSGHDTVSWYQQALGQGPQFIFQYYEEEERQRGNFPDRFSGHQFPNYSSELNVNALLLGDSALYLCASSREGQPYGYTFGSGTRLTVV.

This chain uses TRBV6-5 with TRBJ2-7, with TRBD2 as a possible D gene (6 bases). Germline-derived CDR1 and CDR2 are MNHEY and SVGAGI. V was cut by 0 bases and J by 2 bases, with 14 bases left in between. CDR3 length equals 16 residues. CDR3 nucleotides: TGTGCCAGCAGTTACTCGGGACTTGACACCACCTACGAGCAGTACTTC. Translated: CASSYSGLDTTYEQYF.

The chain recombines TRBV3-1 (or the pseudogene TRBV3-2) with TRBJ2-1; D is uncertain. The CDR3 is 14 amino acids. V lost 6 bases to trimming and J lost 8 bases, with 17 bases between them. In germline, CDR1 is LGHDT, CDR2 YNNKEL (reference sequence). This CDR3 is CASRKAQVSHEQFF. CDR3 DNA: TGTGCCAGCAGAAAAGCTCAGGTTAGTCATGAGCAGTTCTTC.

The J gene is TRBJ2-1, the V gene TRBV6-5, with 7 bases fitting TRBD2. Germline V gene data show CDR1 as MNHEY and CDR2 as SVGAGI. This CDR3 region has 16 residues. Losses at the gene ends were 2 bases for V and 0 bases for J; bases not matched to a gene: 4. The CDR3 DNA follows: TGTGCCAGCAGTTACGATGGCGGGAGCTCCTACAATGAGCAGTTCTTC. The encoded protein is CASSYDGGSSYNEQFF.

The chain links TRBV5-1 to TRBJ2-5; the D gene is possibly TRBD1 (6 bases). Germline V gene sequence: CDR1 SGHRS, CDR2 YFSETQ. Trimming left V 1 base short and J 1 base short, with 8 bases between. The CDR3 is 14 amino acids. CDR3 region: CASSLSTGQETQYF. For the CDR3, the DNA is TGCGCCAGCAGCTTGTCGACAGGCCAAGAGACCCAGTACTTC.